This T cell receptor beta chain was identified during a study of T cell changes during pregnancy in multiple sclerosis. Sequencing used immunoSEQ multiplex PCR; TCRdb keeps in-frame clones, though not all of them. The sample gives under 65,000 clones, approximately 91% of which show up once; roughly 1.1% is in the top ten. V lost 3 bases and J lost 4, with 9 bases in between. The germline gives CDR1 MRHNA, CDR2 SNTAGT. The CDR3 has 13 amino acids. The source material was peripheral blood, sampled after pregnancy. The chain links TRBV6-4 to TRBJ1-1; D gene uncertain. This receptor was taken from a female donor in good health, enrolled as a control in a pregnancy study. CDR3 in amino acids: CASSESRGTEAFF. DNA of the CDR3: TGTGCCAGCAGTGAGAGTCGGGGCACTGAAGCTTTCTTT.